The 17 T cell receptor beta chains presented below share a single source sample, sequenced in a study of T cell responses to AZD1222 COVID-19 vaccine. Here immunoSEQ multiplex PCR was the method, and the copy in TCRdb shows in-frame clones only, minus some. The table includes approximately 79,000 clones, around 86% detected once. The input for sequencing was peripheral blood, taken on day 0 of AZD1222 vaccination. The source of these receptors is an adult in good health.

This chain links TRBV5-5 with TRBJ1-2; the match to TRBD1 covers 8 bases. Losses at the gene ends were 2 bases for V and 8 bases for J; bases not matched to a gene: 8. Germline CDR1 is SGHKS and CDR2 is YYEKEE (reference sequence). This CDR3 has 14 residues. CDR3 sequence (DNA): TGTGCCAGCAGCTTCCCAGGGGGCCGGAGGGGCTACACCTTC. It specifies CASSFPGGRRGYTF.

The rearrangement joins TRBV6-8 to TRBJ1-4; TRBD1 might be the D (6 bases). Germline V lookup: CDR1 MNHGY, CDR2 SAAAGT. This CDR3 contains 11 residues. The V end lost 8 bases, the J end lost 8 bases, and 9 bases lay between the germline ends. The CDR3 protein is CASGTGEKLFF. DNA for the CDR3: TGTGCCAGCGGCACAGGGGAAAAACTGTTTTTT.

The CDR3 here is CASRDAGANVLTF. Here the CDR3 DNA reads TGTGCCAGCCGAGACGCTGGGGCCAACGTCCTGACTTTC. The V call is TRBV6-6, the J call TRBJ2-6, with unresolved D. Germline CDR1 MNHNY, CDR2 SVGAGI (reference sequence). This CDR3 comprises 13 residues. With 8 bases removed from V and 2 bases from J, the gap between germline ends came to 7 bases.

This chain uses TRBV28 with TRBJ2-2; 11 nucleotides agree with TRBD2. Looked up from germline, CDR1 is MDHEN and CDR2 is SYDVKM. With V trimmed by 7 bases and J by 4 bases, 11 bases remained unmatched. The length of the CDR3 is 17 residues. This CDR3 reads CASNHRVGLAATGELFF. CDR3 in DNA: TGTGCCAGCAATCACCGGGTGGGACTAGCGGCCACCGGGGAGCTGTTTTTT.

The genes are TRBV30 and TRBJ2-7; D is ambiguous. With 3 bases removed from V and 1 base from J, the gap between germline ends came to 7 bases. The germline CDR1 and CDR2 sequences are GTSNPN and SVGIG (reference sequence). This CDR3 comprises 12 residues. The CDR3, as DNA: TGTGCCTGGAGACCAGCGTCCTACGAGCAGTACTTC. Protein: CAWRPASYEQYF.

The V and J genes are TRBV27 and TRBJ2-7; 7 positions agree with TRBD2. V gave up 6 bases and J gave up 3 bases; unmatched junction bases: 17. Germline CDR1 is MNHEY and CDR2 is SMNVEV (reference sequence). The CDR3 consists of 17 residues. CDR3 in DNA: TGTGCCAGCAGGGGGAGGGGTGGGAGCGGGTTTAACTACGAGCAGTACTTC. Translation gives CASRGRGGSGFNYEQYF.

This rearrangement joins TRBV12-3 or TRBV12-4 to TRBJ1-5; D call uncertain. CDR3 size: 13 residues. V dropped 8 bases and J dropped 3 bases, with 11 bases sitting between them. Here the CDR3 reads CASCRTDNQPQHF. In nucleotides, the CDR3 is TGTGCCAGCTGCCGGACGGACAATCAGCCCCAGCATTTT.

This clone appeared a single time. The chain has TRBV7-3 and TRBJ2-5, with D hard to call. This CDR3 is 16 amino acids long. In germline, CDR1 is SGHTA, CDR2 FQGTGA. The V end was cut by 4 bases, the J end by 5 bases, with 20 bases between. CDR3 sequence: CASSSRGNSKKETQYF. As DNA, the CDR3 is TGTGCCAGCAGCTCCCGCGGCAACTCGAAGAAGGAGACCCAGTACTTC.

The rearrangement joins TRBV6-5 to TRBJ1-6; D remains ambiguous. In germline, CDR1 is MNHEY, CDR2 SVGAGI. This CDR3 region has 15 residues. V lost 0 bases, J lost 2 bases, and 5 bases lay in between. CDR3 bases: TGTGCCAGCAGTTACTCCAGGCCCTATAATTCACCCCTCCACTTT. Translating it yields CASSYSRPYNSPLHF.

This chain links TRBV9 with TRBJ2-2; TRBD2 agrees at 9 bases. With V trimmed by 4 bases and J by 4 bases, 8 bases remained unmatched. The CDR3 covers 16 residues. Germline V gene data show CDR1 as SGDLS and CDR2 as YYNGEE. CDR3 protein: CASSPRIAGVTGELFF. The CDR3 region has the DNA TGTGCCAGCAGCCCCCGGATAGCGGGAGTCACCGGGGAGCTGTTTTTT. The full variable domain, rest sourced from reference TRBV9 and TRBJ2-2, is DSGVTQTPKHLITATGQRVTLRCSPRSGDLSVYWYQQSLDQGLQFLIQYYNGEERAKGNILERFSAQQFPDLHSELNLSSLELGDSALYFCASSPRIAGVTGELFFGEGSRLTVL.

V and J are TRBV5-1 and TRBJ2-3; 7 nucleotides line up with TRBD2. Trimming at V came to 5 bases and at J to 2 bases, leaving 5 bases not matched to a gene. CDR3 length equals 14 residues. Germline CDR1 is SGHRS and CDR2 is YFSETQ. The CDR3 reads CASRWLAVTDTQYF. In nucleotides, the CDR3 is TGCGCCAGCAGGTGGCTAGCGGTCACAGATACGCAGTATTTT. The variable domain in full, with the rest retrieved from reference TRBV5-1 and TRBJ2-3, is KAGVTQTPRYLIKTRGQQVTLSCSPISGHRSVSWYQQTPGQGLQFLFEYFSETQRNKGNFPGRFSGRQFSNSRSEMNVSTLELGDSALYLCASRWLAVTDTQYFGPGTRLTVL.

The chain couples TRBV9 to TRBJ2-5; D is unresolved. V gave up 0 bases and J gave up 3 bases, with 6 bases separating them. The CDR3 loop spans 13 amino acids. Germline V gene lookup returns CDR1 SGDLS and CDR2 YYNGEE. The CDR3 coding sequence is TGTGCCAGCAGCGTAGGGGTGGAAGAGACCCAGTACTTC. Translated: CASSVGVEETQYF.

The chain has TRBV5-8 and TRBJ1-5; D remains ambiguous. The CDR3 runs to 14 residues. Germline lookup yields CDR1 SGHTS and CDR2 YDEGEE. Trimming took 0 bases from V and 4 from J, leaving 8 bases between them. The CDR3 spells CASSLGLMNQPQHF. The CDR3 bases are TGTGCCAGCAGCTTGGGGCTGATGAATCAGCCCCAGCATTTT.

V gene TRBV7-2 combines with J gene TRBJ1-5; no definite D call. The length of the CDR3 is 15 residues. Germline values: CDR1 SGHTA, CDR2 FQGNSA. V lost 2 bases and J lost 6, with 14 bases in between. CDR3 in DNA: TGTGCCAGCAGCTTATCGGGCAGTTGGCTTCAGCCCCAGCATTTT. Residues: CASSLSGSWLQPQHF. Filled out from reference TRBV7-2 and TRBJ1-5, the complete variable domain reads GAGVSQSPSNKVTEKGKDVELRCDPISGHTALYWYRQSLGQGLEFLIYFQGNSAPDKSGLPSDRFSAERTGGSVSTLTIQRTQQEDSAVYLCASSLSGSWLQPQHFGDGTRLSIL.

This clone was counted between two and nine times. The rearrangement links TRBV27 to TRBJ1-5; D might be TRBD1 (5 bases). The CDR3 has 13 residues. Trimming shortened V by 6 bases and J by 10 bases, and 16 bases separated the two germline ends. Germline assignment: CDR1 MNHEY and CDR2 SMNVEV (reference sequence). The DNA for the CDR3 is TGTGCCAGCAGCTCAGGACCGGGGCGCCCCCAGCATTTT. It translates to CASSSGPGRPQHF.

Here the CDR3 reads CASSLALNVARSSTDTQYF. The CDR3 DNA is TGTGCCAGCAGCTTAGCGCTGAATGTAGCCAGGTCGAGCACAGATACGCAGTATTTT. The chain joins TRBV7-6 to TRBJ2-3; D gene ambiguous. V dropped 0 bases and J dropped 0 bases, with 19 bases sitting between them. CDR1 and CDR2 (germline): SGHVS, FNYEAQ. This CDR3 is 19 amino acids long.

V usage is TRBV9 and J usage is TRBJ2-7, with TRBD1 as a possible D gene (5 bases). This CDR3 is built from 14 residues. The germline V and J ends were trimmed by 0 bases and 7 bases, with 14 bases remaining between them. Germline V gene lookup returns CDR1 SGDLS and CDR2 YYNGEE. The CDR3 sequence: CASSVDGGAREQYF. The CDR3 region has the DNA TGTGCCAGCAGCGTAGATGGTGGGGCGAGGGAGCAGTACTTC.